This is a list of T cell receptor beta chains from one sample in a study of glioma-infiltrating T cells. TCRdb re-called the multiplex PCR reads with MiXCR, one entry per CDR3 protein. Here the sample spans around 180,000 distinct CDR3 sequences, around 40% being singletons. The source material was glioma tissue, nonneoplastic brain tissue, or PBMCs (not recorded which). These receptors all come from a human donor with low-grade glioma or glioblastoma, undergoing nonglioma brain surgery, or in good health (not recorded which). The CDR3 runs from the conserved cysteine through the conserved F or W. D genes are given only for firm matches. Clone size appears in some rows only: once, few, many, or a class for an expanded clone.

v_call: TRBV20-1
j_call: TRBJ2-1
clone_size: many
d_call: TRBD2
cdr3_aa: CSAKAGVGYNEQFF
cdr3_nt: TGCAGTGCTAAAGCGGGAGTGGGCTACAATGAGCAGTTCTTC

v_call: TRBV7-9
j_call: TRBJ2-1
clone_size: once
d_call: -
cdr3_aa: CASSLSVRVPTGGNEQFF
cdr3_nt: TGTGCCAGCAGCTTATCGGTCAGGGTACCCACGGGTGGAAATGAGCAGTTCTTC

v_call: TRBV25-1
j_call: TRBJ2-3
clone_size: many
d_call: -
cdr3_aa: CAVGVGSVDTQYF
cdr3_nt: TGTGCCGTAGGCGTCGGGAGCGTAGATACGCAGTATTTT

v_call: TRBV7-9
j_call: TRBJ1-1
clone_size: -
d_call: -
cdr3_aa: CASSPGGSSEAFF
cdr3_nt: TGTGCCAGCAGCCCGGGCGGTTCAAGTGAAGCTTTCTTT

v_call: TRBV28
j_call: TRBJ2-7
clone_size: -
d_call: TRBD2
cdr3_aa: CAASRGGAPYDQYF
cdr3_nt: TGTGCCGCCTCACGGGGGGGCGCCCCCTACGATCAGTACTTC

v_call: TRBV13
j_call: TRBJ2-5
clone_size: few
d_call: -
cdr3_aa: CASSRPTEGETQYF
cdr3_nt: TGTGCCAGCAGCAGACCGACGGAGGGGGAGACCCAGTACTTC

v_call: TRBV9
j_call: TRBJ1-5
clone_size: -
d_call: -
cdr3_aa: CASISEGARLDNQPQHF
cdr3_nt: TGTGCCAGCATCTCGGAAGGAGCTAGGTTGGACAATCAGCCCCAGCATTTT

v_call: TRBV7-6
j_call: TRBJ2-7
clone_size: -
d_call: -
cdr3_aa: CASSSKAQGISEQYF
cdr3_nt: TGTGCCAGCAGCAGCAAGGCCCAGGGTATTTCCGAGCAGTACTTC

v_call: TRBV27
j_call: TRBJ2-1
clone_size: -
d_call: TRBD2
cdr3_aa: CASSSQRLAGGPGEQFF
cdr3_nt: TGTGCCAGCAGTTCACAACGATTAGCGGGAGGGCCCGGTGAGCAGTTCTTC

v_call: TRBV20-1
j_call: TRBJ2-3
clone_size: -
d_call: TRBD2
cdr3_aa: CSASEIIAGLTDTQYF
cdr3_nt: TGCAGTGCTAGCGAGATTATAGCGGGGCTCACAGATACGCAGTATTTT

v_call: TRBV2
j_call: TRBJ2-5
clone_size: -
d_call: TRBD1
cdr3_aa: CASSETRQGVETQYF
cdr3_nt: TGTGCCAGCAGTGAAACGCGACAGGGGGTCGAGACCCAGTACTTC

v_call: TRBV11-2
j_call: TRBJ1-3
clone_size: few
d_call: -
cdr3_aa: CASSFQWGGGPYSGNTIYF
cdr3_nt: TGTGCCAGCAGCTTCCAGTGGGGGGGAGGGCCCTACTCTGGAAACACCATATATTTT

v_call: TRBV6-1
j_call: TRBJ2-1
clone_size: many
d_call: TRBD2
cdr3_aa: CASSFGLAGPNEQFF
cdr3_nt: TGTGCCAGCAGCTTCGGACTAGCGGGCCCCAATGAGCAGTTCTTC

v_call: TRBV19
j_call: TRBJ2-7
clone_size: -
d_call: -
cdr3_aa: CASSVRLGYEQYF
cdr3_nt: TGTGCCAGTAGTGTCCGACTAGGATACGAGCAGTACTTC

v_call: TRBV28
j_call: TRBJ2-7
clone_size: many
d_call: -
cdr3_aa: CASSLLTGEVDF
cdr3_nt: TGTGCCAGCAGTTTATTGACGGGGGAGGTGGACTTC

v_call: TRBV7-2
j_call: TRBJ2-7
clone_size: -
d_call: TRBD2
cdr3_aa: CASSSRSGRWYNEQYF
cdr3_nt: TGTGCAAGCAGCTCTCGTAGCGGGAGATGGTACAATGAGCAGTACTTC

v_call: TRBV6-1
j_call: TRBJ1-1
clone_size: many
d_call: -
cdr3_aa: CATYRAQGSTEAFF
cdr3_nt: TGTGCCACATACAGGGCGCAAGGAAGCACTGAAGCTTTCTTT

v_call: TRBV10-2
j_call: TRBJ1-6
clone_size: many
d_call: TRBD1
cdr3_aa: CASSRDRNNSPLHF
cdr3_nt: TGCGCCAGCAGCCGGGACAGGAATAATTCACCCCTCCACTTT

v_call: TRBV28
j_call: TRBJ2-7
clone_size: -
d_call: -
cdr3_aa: CASSAPAHYEQYF
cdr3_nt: TGTGCCAGCAGCGCCCCGGCCCACTACGAGCAGTACTTC

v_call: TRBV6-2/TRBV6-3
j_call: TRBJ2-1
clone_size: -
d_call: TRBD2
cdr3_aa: CASSQAERSGSTGEQFF
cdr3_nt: TGTGCCAGCAGCCAAGCAGAACGCAGCGGGAGTACTGGCGAGCAGTTCTTC

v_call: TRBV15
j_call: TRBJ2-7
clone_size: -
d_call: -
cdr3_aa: CATSRVAIYQQYF
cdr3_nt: TGTGCCACCAGCAGAGTGGCTATCTACCAGCAGTACTTC

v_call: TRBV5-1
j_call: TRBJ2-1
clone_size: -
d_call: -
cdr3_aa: CASSGLTANEQFF
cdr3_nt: TGCGCCAGCAGCGGATTGACCGCCAATGAGCAGTTCTTC

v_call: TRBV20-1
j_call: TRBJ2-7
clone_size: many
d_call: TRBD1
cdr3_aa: CSASYSGTGGQFEQYF
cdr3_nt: TGCAGTGCTAGCTACTCCGGGACAGGGGGACAGTTCGAGCAGTACTTC

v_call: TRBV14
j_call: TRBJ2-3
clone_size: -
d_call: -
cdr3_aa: CASSLRKGGAHTDTQYF
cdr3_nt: TGTGCCAGCAGCCTCCGAAAGGGGGGGGCTCACACAGATACGCAGTATTTT

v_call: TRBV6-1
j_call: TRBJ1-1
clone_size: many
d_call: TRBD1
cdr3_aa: CASSLGTGTNTEAFF
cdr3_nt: TGTGCCAGCAGTTTAGGGACAGGGACGAACACTGAAGCTTTCTTT

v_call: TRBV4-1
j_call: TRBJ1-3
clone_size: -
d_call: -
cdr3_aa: CASSQGRPLSGNTIYF
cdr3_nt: TGCGCCAGCAGCCAAGGCAGGCCCCTCTCTGGAAACACCATATATTTT

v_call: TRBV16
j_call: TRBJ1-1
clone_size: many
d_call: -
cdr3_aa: CASSQFAQANTEAFF
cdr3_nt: TGTGCCAGCAGCCAATTCGCACAGGCGAACACTGAAGCTTTCTTT

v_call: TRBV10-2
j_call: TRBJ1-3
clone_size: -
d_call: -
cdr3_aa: CASSDSSGNTIYF
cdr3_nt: TGCGCCAGCAGTGACAGCTCTGGAAACACCATATATTTT

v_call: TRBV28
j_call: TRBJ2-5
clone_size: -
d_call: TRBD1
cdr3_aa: CASSPGQGIGKKETQYF
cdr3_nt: TGTGCCAGCAGCCCCGGACAGGGGATCGGCAAAAAAGAGACCCAGTACTTC

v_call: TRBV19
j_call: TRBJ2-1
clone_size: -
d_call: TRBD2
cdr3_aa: CASTPQAGGPGNEQFF
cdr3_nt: TGTGCCAGTACTCCTCAGGCGGGAGGGCCGGGTAATGAGCAGTTCTTC

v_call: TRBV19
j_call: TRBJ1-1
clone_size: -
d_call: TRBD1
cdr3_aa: CASSTHRGGTEAFF
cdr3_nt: TGTGCCAGTAGTACCCACAGGGGTGGCACTGAAGCTTTCTTT

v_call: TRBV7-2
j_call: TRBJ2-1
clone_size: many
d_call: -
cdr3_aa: CASSLMNEQFF
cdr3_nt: TGTGCCAGCAGCTTAATGAATGAGCAGTTCTTC

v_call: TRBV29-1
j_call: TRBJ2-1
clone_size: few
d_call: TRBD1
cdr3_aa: CSVEDEGQFSYNEQFF
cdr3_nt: TGCAGCGTTGAAGACGAGGGACAGTTCTCCTACAATGAGCAGTTCTTC

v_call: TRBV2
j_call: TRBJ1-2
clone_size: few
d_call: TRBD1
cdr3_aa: CASRRQGATNYGYTF
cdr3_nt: TGTGCCAGCAGGCGACAGGGGGCAACTAACTATGGCTACACCTTC

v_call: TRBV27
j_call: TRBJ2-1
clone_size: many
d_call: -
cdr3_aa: CASAPGLPITYNEQFF
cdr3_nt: TGTGCCAGCGCGCCGGGACTCCCGATTACCTACAATGAGCAGTTCTTC

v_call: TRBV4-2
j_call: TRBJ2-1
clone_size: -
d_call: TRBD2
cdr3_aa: CASSQDLGRERRHEQFF
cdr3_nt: TGTGCCAGCAGCCAAGATCTGGGGAGGGAACGGCGTCATGAGCAGTTCTTC

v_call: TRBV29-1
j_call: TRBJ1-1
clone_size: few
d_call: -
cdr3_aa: CSVDDPARVGGTEAFF
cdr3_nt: TGCAGCGTTGACGATCCTGCCAGGGTGGGAGGCACTGAAGCTTTCTTT

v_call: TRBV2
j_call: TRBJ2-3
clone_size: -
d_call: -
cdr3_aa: CASSEKGVRDTQYF
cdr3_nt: TGTGCCAGCAGTGAAAAGGGAGTAAGAGATACGCAGTATTTT

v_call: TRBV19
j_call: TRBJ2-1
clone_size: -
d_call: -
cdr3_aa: CASRSGLIMGNEQFF
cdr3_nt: TGTGCCAGTAGATCGGGCCTCATCATGGGCAATGAGCAGTTCTTC

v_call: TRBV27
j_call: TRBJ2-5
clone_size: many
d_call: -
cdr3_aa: CASSLYSKETQYF
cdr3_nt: TGTGCCAGCAGTTTATACAGTAAAGAGACCCAGTACTTC

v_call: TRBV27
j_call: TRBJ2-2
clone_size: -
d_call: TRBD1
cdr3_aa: CASSWDRRNTKELFF
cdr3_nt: TGTGCCAGCAGTTGGGACAGGCGGAACACCAAGGAGCTGTTTTTT

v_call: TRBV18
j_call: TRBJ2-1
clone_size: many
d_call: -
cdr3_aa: CASSPMGYNEQFF
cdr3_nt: TGTGCCAGCTCACCAATGGGTTACAATGAGCAGTTCTTC

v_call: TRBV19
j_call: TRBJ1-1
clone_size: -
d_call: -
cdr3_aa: CASSDGSPGKNTEAFF
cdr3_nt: TGTGCCAGTAGTGATGGAAGTCCAGGGAAGAACACTGAAGCTTTCTTT

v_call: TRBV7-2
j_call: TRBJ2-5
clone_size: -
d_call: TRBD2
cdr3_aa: CASRGSGRPEETQYF
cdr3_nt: TGTGCCAGCAGAGGTAGCGGGAGGCCAGAAGAGACCCAGTACTTC

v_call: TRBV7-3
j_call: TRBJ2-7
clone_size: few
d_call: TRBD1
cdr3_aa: CASSFPRGQGDEQYF
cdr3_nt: TGTGCCAGCAGCTTTCCCCGGGGACAGGGGGACGAGCAGTACTTC

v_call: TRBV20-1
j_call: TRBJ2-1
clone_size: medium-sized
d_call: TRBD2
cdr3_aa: CSALGLAGGYEQFF
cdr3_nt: TGCAGTGCTCTCGGACTAGCGGGAGGGTATGAGCAGTTCTTC

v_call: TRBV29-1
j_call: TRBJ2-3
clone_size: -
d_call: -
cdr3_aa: CSSHSGFGTDRQYF
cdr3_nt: TGCAGCTCCCATTCGGGTTTCGGCACAGATAGGCAGTATTTT

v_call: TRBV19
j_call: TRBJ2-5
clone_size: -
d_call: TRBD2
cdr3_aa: CASSASGSYGETQYF
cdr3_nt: TGTGCCAGTAGTGCAAGCGGGAGTTACGGGGAGACCCAGTACTTC

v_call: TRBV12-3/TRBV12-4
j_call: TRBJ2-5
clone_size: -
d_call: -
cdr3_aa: CASGVETKYF
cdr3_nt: TGTGCCAGCGGGGTAGAGACCAAGTACTTC

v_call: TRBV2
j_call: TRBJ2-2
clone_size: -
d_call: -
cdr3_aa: CASSELSNTGELFF
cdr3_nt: TGTGCCAGCAGTGAATTAAGTAACACCGGGGAGCTGTTTTTT

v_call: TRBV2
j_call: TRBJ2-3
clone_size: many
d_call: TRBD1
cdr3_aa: CASSEWDRITTATDTQYF
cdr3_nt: TGTGCCAGCAGTGAATGGGACAGGATCACGACCGCAACAGATACGCAGTATTTT

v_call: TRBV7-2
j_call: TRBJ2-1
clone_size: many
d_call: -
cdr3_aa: CASSLPLTTNNEQFF
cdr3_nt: TGTGCCAGCAGCTTACCACTGACTACAAACAATGAGCAGTTCTTC

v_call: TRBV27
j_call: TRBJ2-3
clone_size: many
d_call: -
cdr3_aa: CASTLWAADTQYF
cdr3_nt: TGTGCCAGCACCCTATGGGCCGCAGATACGCAGTATTTT

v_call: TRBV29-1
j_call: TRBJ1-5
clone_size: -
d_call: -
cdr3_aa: CSVTGGEDSNQPQHF
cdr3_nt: TGCAGCGTTACTGGGGGCGAGGATAGCAATCAGCCCCAGCATTTT

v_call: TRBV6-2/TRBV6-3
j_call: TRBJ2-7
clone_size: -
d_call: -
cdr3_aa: CASSYGSPLREEQYF
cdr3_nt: TGTGCCAGCAGTTACGGCTCGCCATTGCGGGAAGAGCAGTACTTC

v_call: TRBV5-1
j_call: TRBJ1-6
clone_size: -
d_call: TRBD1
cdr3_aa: CASSFDRGKNSPLHF
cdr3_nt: TGCGCCAGCAGCTTCGACAGGGGCAAGAATTCACCCCTCCACTTT

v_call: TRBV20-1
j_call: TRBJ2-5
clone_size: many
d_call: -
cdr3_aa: CSAEGHPIQETQYF
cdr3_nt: TGCAGTGCTGAGGGACACCCAATCCAAGAGACCCAGTACTTC

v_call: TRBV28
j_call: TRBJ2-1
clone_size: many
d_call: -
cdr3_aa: CASSLGTNNEQFF
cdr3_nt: TGTGCCAGCAGTTTGGGGACCAACAATGAGCAGTTCTTC

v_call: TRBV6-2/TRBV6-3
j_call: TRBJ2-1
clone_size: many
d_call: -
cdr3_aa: CASSYSWDGRGNEQSF
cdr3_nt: TGTGCCAGCAGTTACTCGTGGGACGGAAGGGGCAATGAGCAGTCCTTC